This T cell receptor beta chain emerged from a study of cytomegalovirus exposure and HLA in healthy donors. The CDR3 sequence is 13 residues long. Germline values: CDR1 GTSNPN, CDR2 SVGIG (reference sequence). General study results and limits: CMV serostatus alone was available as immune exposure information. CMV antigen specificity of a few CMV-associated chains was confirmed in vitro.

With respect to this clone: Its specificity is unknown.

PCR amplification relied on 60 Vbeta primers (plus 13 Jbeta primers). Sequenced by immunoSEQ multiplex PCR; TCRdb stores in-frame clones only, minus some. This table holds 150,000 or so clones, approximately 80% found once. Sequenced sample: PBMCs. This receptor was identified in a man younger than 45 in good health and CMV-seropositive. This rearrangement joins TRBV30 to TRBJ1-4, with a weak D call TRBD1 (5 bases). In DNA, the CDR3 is TGTGCACACCAACCGCAGGGTAATGAAAAACTGTTTTTT. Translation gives CAHQPQGNEKLFF.